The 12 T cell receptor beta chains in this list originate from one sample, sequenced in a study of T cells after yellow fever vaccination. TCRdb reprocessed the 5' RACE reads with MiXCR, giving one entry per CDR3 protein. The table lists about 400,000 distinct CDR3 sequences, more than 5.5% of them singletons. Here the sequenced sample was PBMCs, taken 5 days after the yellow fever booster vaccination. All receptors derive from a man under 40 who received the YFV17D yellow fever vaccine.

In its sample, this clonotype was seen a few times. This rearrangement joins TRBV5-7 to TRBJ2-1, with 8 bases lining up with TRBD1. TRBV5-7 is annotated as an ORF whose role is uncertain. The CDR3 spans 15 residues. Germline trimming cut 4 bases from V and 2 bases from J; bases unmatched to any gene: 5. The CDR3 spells CASSGGQETYNEQFF. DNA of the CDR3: TGTGCCAGCAGCGGGGGACAGGAGACCTACAATGAGCAGTTCTTC.

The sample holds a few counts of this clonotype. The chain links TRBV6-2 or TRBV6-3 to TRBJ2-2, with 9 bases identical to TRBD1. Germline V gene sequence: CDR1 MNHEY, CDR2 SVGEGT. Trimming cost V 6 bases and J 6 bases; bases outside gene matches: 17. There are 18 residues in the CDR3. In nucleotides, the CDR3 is TGTGCCAGCAGAACCCCGGACAGGGGATCCCTTTCGTCCGGGGAGCTGTTTTTT. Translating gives CASRTPDRGSLSSGELFF.

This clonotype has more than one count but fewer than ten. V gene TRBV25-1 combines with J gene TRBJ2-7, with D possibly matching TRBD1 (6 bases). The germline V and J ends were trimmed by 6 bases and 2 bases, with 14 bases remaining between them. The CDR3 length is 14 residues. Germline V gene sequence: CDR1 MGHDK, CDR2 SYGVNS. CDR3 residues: CASRPDRITYEQYF. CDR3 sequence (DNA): TGTGCCAGCAGACCAGACAGGATCACCTACGAGCAGTACTTC.

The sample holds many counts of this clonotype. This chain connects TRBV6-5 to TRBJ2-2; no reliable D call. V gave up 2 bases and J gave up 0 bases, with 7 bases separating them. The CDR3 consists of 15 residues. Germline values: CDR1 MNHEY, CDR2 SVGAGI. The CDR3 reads CASSYARTNTGELFF. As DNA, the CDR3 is TGTGCCAGCAGTTACGCTCGGACGAACACCGGGGAGCTGTTTTTT.

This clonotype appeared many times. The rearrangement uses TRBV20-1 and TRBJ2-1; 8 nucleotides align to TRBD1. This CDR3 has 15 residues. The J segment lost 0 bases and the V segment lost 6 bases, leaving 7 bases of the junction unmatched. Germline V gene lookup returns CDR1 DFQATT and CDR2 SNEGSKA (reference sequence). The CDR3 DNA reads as TGCAGTGCGGACAGGGACGGGAGCTCCTACAATGAGCAGTTCTTC. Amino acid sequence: CSADRDGSSYNEQFF.

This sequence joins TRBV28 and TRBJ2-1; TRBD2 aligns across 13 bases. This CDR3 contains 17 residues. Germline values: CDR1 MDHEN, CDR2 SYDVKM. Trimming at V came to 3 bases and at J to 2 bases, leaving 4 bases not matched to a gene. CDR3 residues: CASSFPGLAGAYNEQFF. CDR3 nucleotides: TGTGCCAGCAGTTTCCCCGGACTAGCGGGGGCCTACAATGAGCAGTTCTTC.

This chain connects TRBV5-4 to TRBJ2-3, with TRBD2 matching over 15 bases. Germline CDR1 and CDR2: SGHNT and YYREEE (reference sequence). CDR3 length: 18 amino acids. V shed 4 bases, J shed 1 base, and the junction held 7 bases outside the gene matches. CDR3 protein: CASSPAGLAGGGTDTQYF. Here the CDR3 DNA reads TGTGCCAGCAGCCCGGCCGGACTAGCGGGAGGGGGCACAGATACGCAGTATTTT.

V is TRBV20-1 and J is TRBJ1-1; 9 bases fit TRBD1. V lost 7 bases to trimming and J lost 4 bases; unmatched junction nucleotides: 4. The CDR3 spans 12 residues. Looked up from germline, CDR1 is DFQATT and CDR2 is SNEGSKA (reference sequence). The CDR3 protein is CSGKTGGTEAFF. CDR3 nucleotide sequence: TGCAGTGGCAAGACAGGGGGCACTGAAGCTTTCTTT.

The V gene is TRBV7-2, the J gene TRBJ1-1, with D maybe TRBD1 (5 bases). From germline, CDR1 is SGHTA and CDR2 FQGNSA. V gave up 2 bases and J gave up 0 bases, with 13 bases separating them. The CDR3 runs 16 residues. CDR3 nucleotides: TGTGCCAGCAGCTTAAGGAGGGGCTCCTTGAACACTGAAGCTTTCTTT. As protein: CASSLRRGSLNTEAFF.

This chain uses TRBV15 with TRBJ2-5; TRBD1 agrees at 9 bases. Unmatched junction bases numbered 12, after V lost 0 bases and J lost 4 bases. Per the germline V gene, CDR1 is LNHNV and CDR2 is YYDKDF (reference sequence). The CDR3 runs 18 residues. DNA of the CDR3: TGTGCCACCAGCAGAGATAATTCAGGACAGGGGCGAGGAGAGACCCAGTACTTC. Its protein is CATSRDNSGQGRGETQYF.

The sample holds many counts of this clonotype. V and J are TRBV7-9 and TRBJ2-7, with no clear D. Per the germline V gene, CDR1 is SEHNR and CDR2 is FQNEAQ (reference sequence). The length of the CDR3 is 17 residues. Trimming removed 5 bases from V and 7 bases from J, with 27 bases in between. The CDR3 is CASSHVAGISGSREQYF. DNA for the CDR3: TGTGCCAGCAGCCACGTTGCCGGCATATCCGGATCCAGAGAGCAGTACTTC. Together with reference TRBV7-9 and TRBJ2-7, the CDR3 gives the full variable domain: DTGVSQNPRHKITKRGQNVTFRCDPISEHNRLYWYRQTLGQGPEFLTYFQNEAQLEKSRLLSDRFSAERPKGSFSTLEIQRTEQGDSAMYLCASSHVAGISGSREQYFGPGTRLTVT.

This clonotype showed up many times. Written as DNA, the CDR3 is TGTGCCAGCAGACCCCGACAGGGTAGCGGCCCCTACAATGAGCAGTTCTTC. It yields the protein CASRPRQGSGPYNEQFF. The chain employs TRBV5-4 and TRBJ2-1; tentatively, D is TRBD1 (7 bases). The CDR3 extends over 17 amino acids. Germline CDR1 and CDR2: SGHNT and YYREEE (reference sequence). The V end was cut by 5 bases, the J end by 2 bases, with 20 bases between.